The present T cell receptor beta chain was sequenced within a study of cytomegalovirus exposure and HLA in healthy donors. As for the study in general: The early release's HLA-typed donors yielded tens of millions of unique TCRs. Overall study findings and caveats: Confirmation in vitro established that three CMV-associated chains were specific for CMV antigens.

The PCR ran on 60 Vbeta and 13 Jbeta primers. This table comes from immunoSEQ multiplex PCR, and its TCRdb copy is limited to in-frame clones, with some not included. The sample lists about 97,000 clones, approximately 89% occurring once. The CDR3 is 16 amino acids. The germline gives CDR1 MDHEN, CDR2 SYDVKM. This clone was counted once. Its specificity is unknown. Sequence at one end of the junction differs from germline and may be a read error. This clonotype originated in a man aged 30 to 45 in good health and CMV-seronegative. The chain is built from TRBV28 and TRBJ2-5, with TRBD2 matching 9 bases. Sequenced: PBMCs. The CDR3 sequence: CASSLSATSGQETQYF. As DNA, the CDR3 is TGTGCCAGCAGCTTATCAGCGACTAGCGGACAAGAGACCCAGTACTTC.